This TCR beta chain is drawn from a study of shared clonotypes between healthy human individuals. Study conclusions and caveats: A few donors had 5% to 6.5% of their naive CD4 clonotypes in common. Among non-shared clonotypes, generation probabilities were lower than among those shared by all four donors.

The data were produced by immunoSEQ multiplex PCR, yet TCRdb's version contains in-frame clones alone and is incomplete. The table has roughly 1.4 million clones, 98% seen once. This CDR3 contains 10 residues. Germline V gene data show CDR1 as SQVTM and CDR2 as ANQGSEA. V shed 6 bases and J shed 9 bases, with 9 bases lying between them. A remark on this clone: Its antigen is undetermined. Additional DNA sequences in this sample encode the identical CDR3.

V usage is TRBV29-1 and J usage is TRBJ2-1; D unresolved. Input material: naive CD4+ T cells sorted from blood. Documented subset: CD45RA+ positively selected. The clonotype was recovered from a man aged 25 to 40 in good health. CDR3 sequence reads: CSVSRGEQFF. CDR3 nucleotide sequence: TGCAGCGTGTCTAGAGGTGAGCAGTTCTTC.